This T cell receptor (beta chain) was recovered during a study of cytomegalovirus exposure and HLA in healthy donors. The length of the CDR3 is 16 residues. V was clipped by 4 bases and J by 4 bases; unmatched bases: 10. CDR1 and CDR2 (germline): SGHTA, FQGNSA. This clone appeared once. Researchers ran the PCR with 60 Vbeta and 13 Jbeta primers. Clones were sequenced by immunoSEQ multiplex PCR, and TCRdb holds only the in-frame ones, with some missing. Here the sample spans hundreds of thousands of clones, over 80% being singletons. This clonotype was sampled from a boy aged 2-9 years in good health and CMV-seronegative. This chain joins TRBV7-2 and TRBJ1-2; 9 nucleotides align to TRBD1. Material: PBMCs. CDR3 bases: TGTGCCAGCAGCTATACCGGGACAGGGTACCTCTATGGCTACACCTTC. Translating it yields CASSYTGTGYLYGYTF.